This TCR beta chain was sequenced during a study of T cells expressing NK-cell markers. Study-level information: Sorted T-cell subsets CD3+CD56+NKG2C+, CD3+CD56+NKG2C- and CD3+CD56-NKG2C+ were TCR beta-sequenced.

To note about this clonotype: Its antigen is unknown.

After re-calling the 5' RACE reads, TCRdb lists one entry per CDR3 protein, DNA absent. Its table lists about 160,000 distinct CDR3 sequences. Study-wide results and limits: Dominant NKG2C+ clonotype frequencies of roughly 1.0-8% of CD8+ T cells were measured in over 5 donors. Whether expanded NKG2C+ T cell clones recognized HCMV stayed uncertain. Similarly, these clonotypes led the CD3+CD56-NKG2C+ fraction as well in a handful of donors.

This CDR3 contains 14 residues. In germline, CDR1 is SNHLY, CDR2 FYNNEI. This chain uses TRBV2 with TRBJ2-7; TCRdb indicates TRBD1, and absent DNA this call remains unverified. This receptor was obtained from a woman between 18 and 69 years old in good health. The sample comprised blood T cells: a sorted CD56 or NKG2C T cell subset, CD4+ or CD8+ T cells, or bulk PBMC T cells (not recorded which). CDR3 amino acids: CASSDLQGNYEQYF. Drawing the rest from reference TRBV2 and TRBJ2-7, the complete variable domain is EPEVTQTPSHQVTQMGQEVILRCVPISNHLYFYWYRQILGQKVEFLVSFYNNEISEKSEIFDDQFSVERPDGSNFTLKIRSTKLEDSAMYFCASSDLQGNYEQYFGPGTRLTVT.